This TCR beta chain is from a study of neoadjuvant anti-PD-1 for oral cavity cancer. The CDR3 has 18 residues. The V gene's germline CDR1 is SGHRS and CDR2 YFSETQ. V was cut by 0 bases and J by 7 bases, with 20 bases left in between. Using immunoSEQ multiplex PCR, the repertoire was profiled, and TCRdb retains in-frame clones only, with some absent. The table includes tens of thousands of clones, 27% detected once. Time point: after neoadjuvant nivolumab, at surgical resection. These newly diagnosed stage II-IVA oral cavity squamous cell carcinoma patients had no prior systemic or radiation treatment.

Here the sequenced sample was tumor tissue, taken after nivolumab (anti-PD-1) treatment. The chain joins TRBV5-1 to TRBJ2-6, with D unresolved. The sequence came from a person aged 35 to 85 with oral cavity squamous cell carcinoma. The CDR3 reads CASSLDPWLMGKANVLTF. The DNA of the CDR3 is TGCGCCAGCAGCTTGGATCCGTGGTTGATGGGTAAAGCCAACGTCCTGACTTTC.